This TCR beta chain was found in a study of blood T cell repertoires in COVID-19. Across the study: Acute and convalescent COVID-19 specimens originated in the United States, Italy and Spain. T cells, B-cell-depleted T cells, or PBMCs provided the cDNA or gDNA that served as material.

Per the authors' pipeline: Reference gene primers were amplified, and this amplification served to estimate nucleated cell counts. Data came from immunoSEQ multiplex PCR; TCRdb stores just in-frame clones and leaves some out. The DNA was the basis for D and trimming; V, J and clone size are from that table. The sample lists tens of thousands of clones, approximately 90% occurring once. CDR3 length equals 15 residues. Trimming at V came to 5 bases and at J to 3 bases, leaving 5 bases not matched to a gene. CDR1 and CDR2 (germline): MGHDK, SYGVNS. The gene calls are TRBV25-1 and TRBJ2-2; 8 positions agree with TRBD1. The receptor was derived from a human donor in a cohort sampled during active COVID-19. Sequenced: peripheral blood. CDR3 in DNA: TGTGCCAGCAGTCTCTCGGACAGGGACACCGGGGAGCTGTTTTTT. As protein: CASSLSDRDTGELFF.